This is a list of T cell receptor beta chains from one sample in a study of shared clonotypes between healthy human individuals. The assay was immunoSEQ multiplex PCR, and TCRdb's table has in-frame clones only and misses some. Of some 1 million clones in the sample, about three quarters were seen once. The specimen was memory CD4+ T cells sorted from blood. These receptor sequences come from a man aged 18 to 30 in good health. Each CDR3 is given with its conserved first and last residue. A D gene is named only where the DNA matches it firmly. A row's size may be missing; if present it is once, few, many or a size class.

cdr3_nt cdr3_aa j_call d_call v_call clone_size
TGTGCCAGCAGCCCGTGGGGTAGCGGGATGGGCACAGATACGCAGTATTTT CASSPWGSGMGTDTQYF TRBJ2-3 TRBD2 TRBV7-2 -
TGTGCCAGCAACTCAGACAGGAACACTGAAGCTTTCTTT CASNSDRNTEAFF TRBJ1-1 - TRBV5-4 -
TGTGCCAGCTCACCATCCGGGGCCGTTGGGGGAAACTATGGCTACACCTTC CASSPSGAVGGNYGYTF TRBJ1-2 - TRBV18 once
TGTGCCAGCAGCCCGGGACAGGTTGACACTGAAGCTTTCTTT CASSPGQVDTEAFF TRBJ1-1 TRBD1 TRBV9 -
TGTGCCAGCAGCTTAAGAGACCTAAGGGACACTGAAGCTTTCTTT CASSLRDLRDTEAFF TRBJ1-1 - TRBV7-9 -
TGCGCCAGCAGCACCCGGACAGGGGGGACCACTGAAGCTTTCTTT CASSTRTGGTTEAFF TRBJ1-1 TRBD1 TRBV5-1 -
TGTGCCAGCAGCTTTAGTGGGACTAGCGGGGACAATGAGCAGTTCTTC CASSFSGTSGDNEQFF TRBJ2-1 TRBD2 TRBV11-2 -
TGCGCCAGCAGCCCGGGACTAGCGGGAGGGCCGAGCGAGACCCAGTACTTC CASSPGLAGGPSETQYF TRBJ2-5 TRBD2 TRBV5-1 -
TGTGCCAGCAAACAAAACTCTGGAAACACCATATATTTT CASKQNSGNTIYF TRBJ1-3 - TRBV2 -
TGTGCCAGCAGTGAATTAGATTATAGCAATCAGCCCCAGCATTTT CASSELDYSNQPQHF TRBJ1-5 - TRBV2 -
TGTGCCAGCAGCGCCCCTGGGATCACAGATACGCAGTATTTT CASSAPGITDTQYF TRBJ2-3 - TRBV5-6 -
TGTGCCAGCGCCGGGACGGAGAACACTGAAGCTTTCTTT CASAGTENTEAFF TRBJ1-1 - TRBV2 -
TGTGCCAGCGCCTCCGGGACTTACGAGACCCAGTACTTC CASASGTYETQYF TRBJ2-5 - TRBV7-6 -
TGTGCCAGCAGCAACACAGGGGAGACTAATGAAAAACTGTTTTTT CASSNTGETNEKLFF TRBJ1-4 TRBD1 TRBV5-6 -
TGTGCCAGCAGGGAAAGGACTAGCGGGAACACCGGGGAGCTGTTTTTT CASRERTSGNTGELFF TRBJ2-2 TRBD2 TRBV2 -
TGCGCCAGCAAGCGGGGAGAAGAGACCCAGTACTTC CASKRGEETQYF TRBJ2-5 TRBD2 TRBV5-1 -
TGTGCCAGCAGTAAGGGCGGAAACACAGATACGCAGTATTTT CASSKGGNTDTQYF TRBJ2-3 - TRBV6-1 -
TGTGCCAGCAGTAGCGAGACAGGGGGCAAAAACATTCAGTACTTC CASSSETGGKNIQYF TRBJ2-4 TRBD1 TRBV2 -
TGCGCCAGCAGCTTGGAAGCTAGCGGGAGGGCGGATACGCAGTATTTT CASSLEASGRADTQYF TRBJ2-3 TRBD2 TRBV5-1 -
TGTGCCAGTAATCGGGGGCGCAGCTATGGCTACACCTTC CASNRGRSYGYTF TRBJ1-2 - TRBV19 -
TGTGCCAGCAGCTTAACGGAAAGGGGACAGGGTTTACTCCAAGAGACCCAGTACTTC CASSLTERGQGLLQETQYF TRBJ2-5 TRBD1 TRBV7-3 once
TGTGCCAGCAGTAGACTAGCGGGGCAGAGAGAGACCCAGTACTTC CASSRLAGQRETQYF TRBJ2-5 TRBD2 TRBV2 once
TGTGCCAGCACCCTAATCAGTCCGGGGTTGGGGGAAGCTTTCTTT CASTLISPGLGEAFF TRBJ1-1 - TRBV2 -
TGCGCCAGCAGCCAAGAAGCTGCCGGCGGGGCCACAGATACGCAGTATTTT CASSQEAAGGATDTQYF TRBJ2-3 - TRBV4-3 -
TGCGCCAGCAGCCAGGATCAAGGGGTGCGTGGCTACACCTTC CASSQDQGVRGYTF TRBJ1-2 - TRBV4-3 many
TGTGCCAGCAGCTTGCAGGGCACAAGCACCTACGAGCAGTACTTC CASSLQGTSTYEQYF TRBJ2-7 - TRBV11-2 -
TGTGCCAGCAGCCTACGACAGGGGGCCAGCACGGGCACCGGGGAGCTGTTTTTT CASSLRQGASTGTGELFF TRBJ2-2 TRBD1 TRBV5-5 -
TGTGCCAGCAGCTTAGACAGGTGGAAGTACTTC CASSLDRWKYF TRBJ2-5 - TRBV11-2 -
TGTGCCAGCAGCGTCACAGGGAGCGGAGGTTCACCCCTCCACTTT CASSVTGSGGSPLHF TRBJ1-6 - TRBV9 -
TGTGCCAGCTCACTCATGACTAGCGGGAGTGCCACAGATACGCAGTATTTT CASSLMTSGSATDTQYF TRBJ2-3 TRBD2 TRBV18 -
TGTGCCAGCAGTCCCGTGACTAGCGGGACTTCCTCTGGGGCCAACGTCCTGACTTTC CASSPVTSGTSSGANVLTF TRBJ2-6 TRBD2 TRBV27 -
TGTGCCAGCAGGACCCAGGGTAGGCACTATGGCTACACCTTC CASRTQGRHYGYTF TRBJ1-2 - TRBV6-6 -
TGTGCCAGCAGTTCGATGGGGCGTGGGGGCCCCACTGGGGCCAACGTCCTGACTTTC CASSSMGRGGPTGANVLTF TRBJ2-6 - TRBV27 -
TGTGCCAGCACCTTAAACCCGACAGGGGGCGGTGGCTACACCTTC CASTLNPTGGGGYTF TRBJ1-2 TRBD1 TRBV7-9 -
TGTGCCAGCAGCTGGGACAGTTCCTACGAGCAGTACTTC CASSWDSSYEQYF TRBJ2-7 TRBD1 TRBV7-3 -
TGTGCCAGCCGGCCCGGGGGGTGGGATGCAACTAATGAAAAACTGTTTTTT CASRPGGWDATNEKLFF TRBJ1-4 - TRBV28 -
TGTGCCAGCAGTTACACGGATACGGGAGGGACCCAGTACTTC CASSYTDTGGTQYF TRBJ2-5 TRBD2 TRBV6-5 -
TGCGCCAGCAGCTTGGAGGGTCGGACTAGTAAGAATGAGCAGTTCTTC CASSLEGRTSKNEQFF TRBJ2-1 TRBD2 TRBV5-1 -
TGTGCCAGCTCACCCCAGGGTGGAAGGGACCATGGCTACACCTTC CASSPQGGRDHGYTF TRBJ1-2 - TRBV18 -
TGTGCCAGTCCCCGTGAGATATACGAGCAGTACTTC CASPREIYEQYF TRBJ2-7 - TRBV19 -
TGTGCCAGCAGTTCAACAGGGGGCGAAAAACTGTTTTTT CASSSTGGEKLFF TRBJ1-4 TRBD1 TRBV28 few
TGCAGTGCTCCAGGGAACACTGAAGCTTTCTTT CSAPGNTEAFF TRBJ1-1 - TRBV20-1 -
TGCAGCGTGATCGGAGAGGGACGACACGAGCAGTACTTC CSVIGEGRHEQYF TRBJ2-7 - TRBV29-1 -
TGTGCCTGGAGTGTACAAGGGCCCAACTATGGCTACACCTTC CAWSVQGPNYGYTF TRBJ1-2 - TRBV30 -
TGTGCCAGCAGCCAACTAACAGGGGCCCAAGAGACCCAGTACTTC CASSQLTGAQETQYF TRBJ2-5 TRBD1 TRBV14 -
TGTGCCAGCAGTCATGGGGGGAGTTTGAACACTGAAGCTTTCTTT CASSHGGSLNTEAFF TRBJ1-1 - TRBV6-1 -